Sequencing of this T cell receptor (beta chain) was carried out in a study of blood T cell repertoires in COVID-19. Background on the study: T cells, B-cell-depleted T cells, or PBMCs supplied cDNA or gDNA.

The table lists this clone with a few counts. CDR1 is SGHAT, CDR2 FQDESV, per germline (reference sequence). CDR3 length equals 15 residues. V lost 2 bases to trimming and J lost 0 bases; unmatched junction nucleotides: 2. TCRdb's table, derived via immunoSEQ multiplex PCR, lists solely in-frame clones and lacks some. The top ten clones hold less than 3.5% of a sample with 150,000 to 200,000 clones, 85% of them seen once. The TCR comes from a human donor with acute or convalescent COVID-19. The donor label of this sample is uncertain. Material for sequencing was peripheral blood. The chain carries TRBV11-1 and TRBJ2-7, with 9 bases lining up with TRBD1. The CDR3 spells CASSLQTGGSYEQYF. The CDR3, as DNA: TGTGCCAGCAGCTTACAGACAGGGGGCTCCTACGAGCAGTACTTC.